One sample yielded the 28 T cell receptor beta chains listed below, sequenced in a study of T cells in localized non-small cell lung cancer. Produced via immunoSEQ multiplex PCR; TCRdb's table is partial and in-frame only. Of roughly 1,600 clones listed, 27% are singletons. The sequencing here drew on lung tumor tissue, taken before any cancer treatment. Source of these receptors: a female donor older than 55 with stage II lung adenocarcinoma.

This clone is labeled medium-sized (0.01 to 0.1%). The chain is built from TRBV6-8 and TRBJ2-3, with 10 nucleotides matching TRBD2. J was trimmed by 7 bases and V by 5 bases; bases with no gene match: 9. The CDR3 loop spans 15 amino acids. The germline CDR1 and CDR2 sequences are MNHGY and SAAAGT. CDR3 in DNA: TGTGCCAGCAGTGACCGGTCTAGCGGGGGATATACGCAGTATTTT. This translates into CASSDRSSGGYTQYF.

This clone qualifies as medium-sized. As DNA, the CDR3 is TGTGCCAGCAGCCTCGGGACAGGGTTTATTAATGAGCAGTTCTTC. As protein: CASSLGTGFINEQFF. The J gene is TRBJ2-1, the V gene TRBV11-3; TRBD1 aligns across 9 bases. J lost 7 bases, V lost 5 bases, and 9 bases had no gene match. Germline V gene sequence: CDR1 SGHNT, CDR2 YENEEA. The CDR3 is 15 residues long. The whole variable domain, filled in from reference TRBV11-3 and TRBJ2-1, reads EAGVVQSPRYKIIEKKQPVAFWCNPISGHNTLYWYLQNLGQGPELLIRYENEEAVDDSQLPKDRFSAERLKGVDSTLKIQPAELGDSAVYLCASSLGTGFINEQFFGPGTRLTVL.

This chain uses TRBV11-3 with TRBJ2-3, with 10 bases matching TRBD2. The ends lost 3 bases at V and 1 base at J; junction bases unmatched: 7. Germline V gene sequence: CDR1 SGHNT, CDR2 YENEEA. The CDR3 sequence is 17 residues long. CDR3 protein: CASSLVASGGRTDTQYF. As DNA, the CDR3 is TGTGCCAGCAGCTTGGTGGCTAGCGGGGGCCGCACAGATACGCAGTATTTT.

CDR3 DNA sequence: TGTGCCAGCAGCTTGCCCCAACACAGGGGTAGAGCTTTCTTT. Amino acid sequence: CASSLPQHRGRAFF. The gene calls are TRBV11-3 and TRBJ1-1; 7 nucleotides align to TRBD1. The CDR3 consists of 14 residues. Germline CDR1 is SGHNT and CDR2 is YENEEA. With 3 bases clipped from V and 10 bases from J, the junction kept 11 bases outside the gene matches.

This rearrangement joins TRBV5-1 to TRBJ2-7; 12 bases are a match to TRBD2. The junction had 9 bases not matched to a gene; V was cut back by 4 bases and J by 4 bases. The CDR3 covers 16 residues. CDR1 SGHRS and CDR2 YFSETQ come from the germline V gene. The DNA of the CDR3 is TGCGCCAGCAGCCAGACTAGCGGGAGTGTCCCATACGAGCAGTACTTC. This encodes CASSQTSGSVPYEQYF.

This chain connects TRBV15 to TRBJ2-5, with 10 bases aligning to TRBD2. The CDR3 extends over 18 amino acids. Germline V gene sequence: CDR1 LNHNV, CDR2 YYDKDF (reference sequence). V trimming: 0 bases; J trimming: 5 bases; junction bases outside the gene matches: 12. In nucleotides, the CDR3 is TGTGCCACCAGCAGAGATCTTTTAGCGGGAGGTGGACTGGAGACCCAGTACTTC. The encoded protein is CATSRDLLAGGGLETQYF.

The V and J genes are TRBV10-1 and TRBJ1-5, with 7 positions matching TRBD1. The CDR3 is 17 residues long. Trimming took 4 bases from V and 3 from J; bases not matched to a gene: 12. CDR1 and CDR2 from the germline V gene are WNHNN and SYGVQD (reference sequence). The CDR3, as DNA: TGCGCCAGCAGTGGAGAAGGGGGCGGGGGTGACAATCAGCCCCAGCATTTT. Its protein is CASSGEGGGGDNQPQHF.

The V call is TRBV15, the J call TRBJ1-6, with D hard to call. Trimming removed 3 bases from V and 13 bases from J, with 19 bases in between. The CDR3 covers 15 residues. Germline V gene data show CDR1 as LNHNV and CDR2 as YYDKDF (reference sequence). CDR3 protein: CATSSTGPPSSPLHF. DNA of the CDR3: TGTGCCACCAGCAGCACCGGACCGCCGAGCTCGCCCCTCCACTTT.

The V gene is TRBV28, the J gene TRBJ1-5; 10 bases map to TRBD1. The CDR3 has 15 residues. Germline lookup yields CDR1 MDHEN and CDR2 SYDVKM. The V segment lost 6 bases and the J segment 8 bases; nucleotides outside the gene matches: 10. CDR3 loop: CASRTGQGGYEPQHF. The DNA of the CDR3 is TGTGCCAGCAGGACTGGACAGGGGGGTTACGAGCCCCAGCATTTT.

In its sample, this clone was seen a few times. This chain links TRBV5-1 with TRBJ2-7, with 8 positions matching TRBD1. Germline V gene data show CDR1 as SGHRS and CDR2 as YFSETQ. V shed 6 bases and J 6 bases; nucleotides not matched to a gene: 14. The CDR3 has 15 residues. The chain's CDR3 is CASTPIPTGVGEQYF. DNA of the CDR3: TGCGCCAGCACCCCAATTCCGACAGGGGTGGGCGAGCAGTACTTC.

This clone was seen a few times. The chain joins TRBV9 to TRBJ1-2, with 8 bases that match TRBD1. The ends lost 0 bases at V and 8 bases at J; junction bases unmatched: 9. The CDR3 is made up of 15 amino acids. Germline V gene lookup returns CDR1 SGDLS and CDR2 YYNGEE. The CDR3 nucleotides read TGTGCCAGCAGCGTAGTGGGTGACAGGGGCAGGGGCTACACCTTC. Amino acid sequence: CASSVVGDRGRGYTF.

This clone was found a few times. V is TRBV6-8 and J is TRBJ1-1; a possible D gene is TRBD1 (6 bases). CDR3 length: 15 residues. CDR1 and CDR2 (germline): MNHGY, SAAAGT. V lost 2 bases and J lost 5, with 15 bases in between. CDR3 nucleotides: TGTGCCAGCAGTTACAGGGGGGGCGCAATTACTGAAGCTTTCTTT. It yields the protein CASSYRGGAITEAFF.

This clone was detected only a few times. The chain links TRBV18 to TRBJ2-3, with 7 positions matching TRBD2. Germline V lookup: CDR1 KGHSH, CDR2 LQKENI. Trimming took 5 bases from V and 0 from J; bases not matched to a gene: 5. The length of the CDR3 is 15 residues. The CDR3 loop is CASSSGLVSTDTQYF. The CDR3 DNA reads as TGTGCCAGCTCATCCGGACTAGTCAGCACAGATACGCAGTATTTT.

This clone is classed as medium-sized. DNA of the CDR3: TGTGCCAGCAGCCGACAGGGGAACACTGAAGCTTTCTTT. Its translation: CASSRQGNTEAFF. This chain connects TRBV7-2 to TRBJ1-1; 7 bases are shared with TRBD1. V shed 5 bases, J shed 1 base, and the junction held 1 base outside the gene matches. The CDR3 totals 13 residues. CDR1 SGHTA and CDR2 FQGNSA come from the germline V gene.

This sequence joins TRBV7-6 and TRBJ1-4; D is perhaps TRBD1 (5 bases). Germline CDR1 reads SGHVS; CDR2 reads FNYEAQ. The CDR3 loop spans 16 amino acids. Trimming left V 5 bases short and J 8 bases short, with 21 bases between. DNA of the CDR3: TGTGCCAGCAGCCCAACACGCCGGGACCTGGGGGAAAAACTGTTTTTT. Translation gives CASSPTRRDLGEKLFF.

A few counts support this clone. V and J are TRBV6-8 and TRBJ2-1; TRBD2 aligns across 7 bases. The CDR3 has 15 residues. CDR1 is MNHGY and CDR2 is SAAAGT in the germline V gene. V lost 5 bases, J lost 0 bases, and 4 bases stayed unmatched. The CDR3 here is CASSARGDSYNEQFF. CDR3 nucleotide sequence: TGTGCCAGCAGTGCCCGGGGGGACTCCTACAATGAGCAGTTCTTC.

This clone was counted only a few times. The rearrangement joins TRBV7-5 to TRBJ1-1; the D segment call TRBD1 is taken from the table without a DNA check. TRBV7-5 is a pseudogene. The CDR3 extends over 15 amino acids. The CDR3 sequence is CASSLGWGQDTEAFF. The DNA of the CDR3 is TGTGCCAGCAGCTTAGGTTGGGGCCAGGACACTGAAGCTTTCTTT.

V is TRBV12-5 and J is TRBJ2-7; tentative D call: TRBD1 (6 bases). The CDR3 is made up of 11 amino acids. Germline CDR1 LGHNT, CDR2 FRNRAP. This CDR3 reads CASLTGREQYF. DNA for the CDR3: TGTGCCAGCCTTACAGGGCGCGAGCAGTACTTC.

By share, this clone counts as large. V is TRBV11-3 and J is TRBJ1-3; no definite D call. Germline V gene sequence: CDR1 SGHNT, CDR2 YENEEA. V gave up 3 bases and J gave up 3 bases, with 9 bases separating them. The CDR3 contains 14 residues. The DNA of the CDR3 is TGTGCCAGCAGCTTGGAAGGGTTTGGAAACACCATATATTTT. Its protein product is CASSLEGFGNTIYF.

The CDR3 nucleotides are TGCAGCGTTGACCCCTCGACAGATACGCAGTATTTT. The encoded protein is CSVDPSTDTQYF. The chain carries TRBV29-1 and TRBJ2-3; D gene unclear. The germline gives CDR1 SQVTM, CDR2 ANQGSEA. The V gene lost 3 bases and the J gene lost 3 bases, with 7 bases spanning the gap. CDR3 length: 12 residues.

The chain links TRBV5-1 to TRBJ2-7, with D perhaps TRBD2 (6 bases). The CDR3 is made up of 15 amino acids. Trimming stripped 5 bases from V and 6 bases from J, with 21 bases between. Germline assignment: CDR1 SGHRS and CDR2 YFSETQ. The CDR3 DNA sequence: TGCGCCAGCAGTTCGGAGGGGAGAGGGTGGGGCGAGCAGTACTTC. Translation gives CASSSEGRGWGEQYF.

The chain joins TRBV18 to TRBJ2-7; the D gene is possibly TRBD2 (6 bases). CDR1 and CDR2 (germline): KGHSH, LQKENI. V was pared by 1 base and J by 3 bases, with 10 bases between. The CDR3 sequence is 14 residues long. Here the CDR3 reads CASSPRTGDYEQYF. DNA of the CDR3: TGTGCCAGCTCACCACGGACGGGGGACTACGAGCAGTACTTC.

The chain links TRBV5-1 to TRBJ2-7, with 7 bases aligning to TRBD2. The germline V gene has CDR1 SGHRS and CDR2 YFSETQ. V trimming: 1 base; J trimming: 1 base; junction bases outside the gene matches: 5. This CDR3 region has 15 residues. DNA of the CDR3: TGCGCCAGCAGCTTGAGGGCGGGAGTGTCCTACGAGCAGTACTTC. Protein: CASSLRAGVSYEQYF.

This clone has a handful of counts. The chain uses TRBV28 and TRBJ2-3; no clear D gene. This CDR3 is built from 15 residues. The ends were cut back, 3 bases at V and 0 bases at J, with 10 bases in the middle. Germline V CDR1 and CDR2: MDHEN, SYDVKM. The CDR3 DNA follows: TGTGCCAGCAGTTTCGTCCAGAGAAGCACAGATACGCAGTATTTT. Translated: CASSFVQRSTDTQYF.

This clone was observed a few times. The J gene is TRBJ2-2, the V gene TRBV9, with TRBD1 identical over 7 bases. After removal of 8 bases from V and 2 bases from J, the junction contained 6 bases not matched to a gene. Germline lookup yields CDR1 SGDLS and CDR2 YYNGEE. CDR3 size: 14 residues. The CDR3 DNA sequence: TGTGCCAGTCGGGACAGCCTTAACACCGGGGAGCTGTTTTTT. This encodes CASRDSLNTGELFF.

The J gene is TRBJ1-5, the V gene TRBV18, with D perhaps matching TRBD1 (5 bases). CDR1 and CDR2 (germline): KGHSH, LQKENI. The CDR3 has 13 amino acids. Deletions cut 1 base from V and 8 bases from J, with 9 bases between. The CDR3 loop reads CASSPHSGEPQHF. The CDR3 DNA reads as TGTGCCAGCTCACCACACTCGGGGGAGCCCCAGCATTTT.

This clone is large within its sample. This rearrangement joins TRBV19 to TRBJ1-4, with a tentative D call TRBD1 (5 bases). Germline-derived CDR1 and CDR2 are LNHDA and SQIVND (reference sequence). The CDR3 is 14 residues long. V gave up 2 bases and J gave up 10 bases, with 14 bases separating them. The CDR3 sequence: CASSISTGGRKLFF. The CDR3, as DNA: TGTGCCAGTAGTATATCCACGGGGGGACGAAAACTGTTTTTT.

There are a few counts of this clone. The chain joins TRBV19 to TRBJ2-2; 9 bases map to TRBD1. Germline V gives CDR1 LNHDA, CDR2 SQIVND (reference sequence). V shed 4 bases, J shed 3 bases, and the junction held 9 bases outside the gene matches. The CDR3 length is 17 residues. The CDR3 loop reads CASSKPPGQGHTGELFF. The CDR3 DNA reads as TGTGCCAGTAGTAAGCCACCGGGACAGGGACACACCGGGGAGCTGTTTTTT.